This record concerns one T cell receptor beta chain sequence. The antigen is not known. This sample was included in a study of response to subunit inactivated influenza vaccine. TCRdb recomputed calls from the RT-PCR reads with MiXCR, one row per CDR3 protein. This table has roughly 760,000 distinct CDR3 sequences, approximately 21% appearing once. Regarding the study as a whole: Each seasonal flu vaccination may recruit only limited new T cells, authors suggested.

This receptor was taken from a man aged 50 to 59 who received an inactivated influenza vaccine. Here the sequenced sample was PBMCs from blood, taken less than 6 days after vaccination.

The CDR3 DNA follows: TGTGCCAGCAGTTCTCCTAGGGCAGGGGAAGGGGATGAGCAGTTCTTC. Translating gives CASSSPRAGEGDEQFF. V and J are TRBV12-3 or TRBV12-4 and TRBJ2-1; TRBD1 is a possible D gene (6 bases). The CDR3 extends over 16 amino acids. V lost 4 bases and J lost 8, with 21 bases in between.